These T cell receptor beta chains were read from a single sample in a study of regulatory T cells in long-lasting Graves disease. TCRdb independently ran MiXCR on the multiplex PCR reads; one entry per CDR3 protein. The table has 400,000 to 650,000 distinct CDR3 sequences, about 16% seen once. This sample was shared with a second study, whose subject was T cells in Graves' hyperthyroidism and ophthalmopathy.

The sample was peripheral blood mononuclear cells (PBMCs), taken at new diagnosis, from a patient treated with antithyroid drugs. Every receptor here comes from a woman aged 40-65 years with Graves disease. The CDR3 runs from the conserved cysteine through the conserved F or W. The D gene is left open where the match is weak. Clone size is given for some rows only: seen once, a few or many times, or a class if the clone is expanded.

j_call v_call d_call clone_size cdr3_nt cdr3_aa
TRBJ2-7 TRBV15 NA many TGTGCCACCAGCAGAAGGGAGCGGGACAGGACCTACGAGCAGTACTTC CATSRRERDRTYEQYF
TRBJ2-2 TRBV15 TRBD1 few TGTGCCACCAGCAGTGACAGGGGGCGGAACACCGGGGAGCTGTTTTTT CATSSDRGRNTGELFF
TRBJ2-4 TRBV28 NA NA TGTGCCAGCAGCTTCAGGGGCTTAGCCAAAAACATTCAGTACTTC CASSFRGLAKNIQYF
TRBJ1-5 TRBV27 NA few TGTGCCAGCAGTCCCACGGGGGGCCCTGGGGGCAATCAGCCCCAGCATTTT CASSPTGGPGGNQPQHF
TRBJ2-2 TRBV28 NA few TGTGCCATCGAGACCAAGGGTGACGGGGAGCTGTTTTTT CAIETKGDGELFF
TRBJ1-4 TRBV7-2 NA NA TGTGCCAGCAGCACGCACATGACCCAAAATGAAAAACTGTTTTTT CASSTHMTQNEKLFF
TRBJ1-1 TRBV12-3/TRBV12-4 NA NA TGTGCCAGCAGTTCGGACAGTTACACTGAAGCTTTCTTT CASSSDSYTEAFF
TRBJ2-7 TRBV10-3 NA NA TGTGCCATCAGTCCGGCCAGGGTAGAGTTCGAGCAGTACTTC CAISPARVEFEQYF
TRBJ2-1 TRBV19 NA NA TGTGCCAGTAGTGGAAATGGGGCTCTATCGGTCTACAATGAGCAGTTCTTC CASSGNGALSVYNEQFF
TRBJ2-1 TRBV4-1 TRBD2 NA TGCGCCAGCAGCCAAGTAGTTGCGGGAGGGTACAATGAGCAGTTCTTC CASSQVVAGGYNEQFF
TRBJ1-1 TRBV7-8 TRBD1 many TGTGCCAGCAGCCCACTCCAGGGGGCCGCTACTAGGATGAGAGCTTTCTTT CASSPLQGAATRMRAFF
TRBJ1-1 TRBV19 NA few TGTGCCAGTGCTCGCACGTTCACTGAAGCTTTCTTT CASARTFTEAFF
TRBJ2-7 TRBV30 NA many TGTGCCTGGTCCCGAGGGTGGGAGCAGTACTTC CAWSRGWEQYF
TRBJ1-1 TRBV5-1 NA many TGCGCCAGCAGCTTGTTCCCAGATGAAGCTTTCTTT CASSLFPDEAFF
TRBJ1-6 TRBV30 NA many TGTGCCTGGAGACCGACAGGCAATTCACCCCTCCACTTT CAWRPTGNSPLHF
TRBJ2-3 TRBV5-1 NA many TGCGCCAGCAGCTCCCCCACCACAGATACGCAGTATTTT CASSSPTTDTQYF
TRBJ2-1 TRBV20-1 TRBD2 few TGCAGTGCTAGCTCTCCGGGTACTAGCGGATTCCCCTACAATGAGCAGTTCTTC CSASSPGTSGFPYNEQFF
TRBJ2-3 TRBV7-3 TRBD1 few TGTGCCAGCAGCCCACAGGGGGCCGAGGCAGATACGCAGTATTTT CASSPQGAEADTQYF
TRBJ1-2 TRBV29-1 NA NA TGCAGCGTTGAAGGGGGGCAGAGCTATGGCTACACCTTC CSVEGGQSYGYTF
TRBJ2-7 TRBV12-5 NA NA TGTGCTAGTGCCCAACCACGGCGCGAGCAGTACTTC CASAQPRREQYF
TRBJ1-1 TRBV3-1 TRBD1 few TGTGCCAGCAGTCCGATGGGACAGGGAAACACTGAAGCTTTCTTT CASSPMGQGNTEAFF
TRBJ1-2 TRBV6-1 NA many TGTGCCAGCAGTGAATCGTCTGCTTTCTATGGCTACACCTTC CASSESSAFYGYTF
TRBJ2-3 TRBV27 TRBD2 many TGTGCCAGCAGTTTAAAACGCGGGGGACTTATTACCCTTAGCACAGATACGCAGTATTTT CASSLKRGGLITLSTDTQYF
TRBJ2-1 TRBV7-9 NA few TGTGCCAGCAGCAGGGGACGGAATTACAATGAGCAGTTCTTC CASSRGRNYNEQFF
TRBJ2-1 TRBV3-1 TRBD1 many TGTGCCAGCAGCCGTTTACAGGGGGCAAATGAGCAGTTCTTC CASSRLQGANEQFF
TRBJ2-1 TRBV12-3/TRBV12-4 NA NA TGTGCCAGCAGTTTAGCCGGGGGGCATGGGTACAATGAGCAGTTCTTC CASSLAGGHGYNEQFF
TRBJ2-7 TRBV12-3/TRBV12-4 TRBD2 NA TGTGCCAGCACCCGACTAGCGGGGCCCTACGAGCAGTACTTC CASTRLAGPYEQYF
TRBJ1-6 TRBV19 NA NA TGTGCCAGTAGTACTCGCATAGGGAATTCACCCCTCCACTTT CASSTRIGNSPLHF
TRBJ1-5 TRBV6-5 NA few TGTGCCAGCAGTTTGAACGAGAATAGCAATCAGCCCCAGCATTTT CASSLNENSNQPQHF
TRBJ2-1 TRBV5-6 TRBD2 few TGTGCCAGCAGCGTCGGGACTAGTGGTTTATCGGGAGAGCAGTTCTTC CASSVGTSGLSGEQFF
TRBJ1-3 TRBV6-9 TRBD1 many TGTGCCAGCAGTTCCGGACAGGGGGCGACTGGAAACACCATATATTTT CASSSGQGATGNTIYF
TRBJ2-2 TRBV13 NA many TGTGCCAGCAGCCCCACCGGGACGGGGACGAACACCGGGGAGCTGTTTTTT CASSPTGTGTNTGELFF
TRBJ2-1 TRBV7-3 NA NA TGTGCCAGCAGCCCTCACAGGGAAGGTGAGCAGTTCTTC CASSPHREGEQFF
TRBJ1-2 TRBV4-1 NA few TGTGCCAGCAGCCAAGAGGACAACTCGAGGTCCTATGGCTACACCTTC CASSQEDNSRSYGYTF
TRBJ1-1 TRBV5-1 NA NA TGCGCCAGCAGCTTGGGAACGGGAGCAAACACTGAAGCTTTCTTT CASSLGTGANTEAFF
TRBJ2-3 TRBV28 TRBD1 many TGTGCCAGCAGCACCTGGGACAGAGACACAGATACGCAGTATTTT CASSTWDRDTDTQYF
TRBJ2-3 TRBV3-1 NA many TGTGCCAGCAGCCAAGGGGGGCCTGCAGATACGCAGTATTTT CASSQGGPADTQYF
TRBJ2-5 TRBV20-1 NA few TGCAGTGCCTATGTGGGGGGCATCCAAGAGACCCAGTACTTC CSAYVGGIQETQYF
TRBJ1-6 TRBV30 TRBD1 NA TGTGCCTGGAGCCGACAGGGATATTCACCCCTCCACTTT CAWSRQGYSPLHF
TRBJ2-5 TRBV24-1 TRBD2 few TGTGCCACCAGTGACGGGGGGACGGAGACCCAGTACTTC CATSDGGTETQYF
TRBJ2-7 TRBV27 TRBD2 NA TGTGCCAGCAGTTTTGGTGCCGGGACTAGCTCCTACGAGCAGTACTTC CASSFGAGTSSYEQYF
TRBJ2-7 TRBV12-3/TRBV12-4 TRBD1 many TGTGCCAGCAGTTTGTCCAGGGGGCGCGGAGAGCAGTACTTC CASSLSRGRGEQYF
TRBJ1-1 TRBV28 NA many TGTGCCAGCACGGGACTACGCGACAAAGCTTTCTTT CASTGLRDKAFF
TRBJ1-1 TRBV6-1 NA few TGTGCCAGCAGTGAAACTGACGGACGCTCTGAAGCTTTCTTT CASSETDGRSEAFF
TRBJ2-7 TRBV4-1 TRBD1 few TGCGCCAGCACCCAAGGGGGACAGAGCTCCTACGAGCAGTACTTC CASTQGGQSSYEQYF
TRBJ2-1 TRBV12-3/TRBV12-4 TRBD1 NA TGTGCCAGCAGTCCGGGGACAGGAGTTTACAATGAGCAGTTCTTC CASSPGTGVYNEQFF
TRBJ1-5 TRBV30 NA few TGTGCCTGGAGTGAAGACAGGAGGGTGCATTTT CAWSEDRRVHF
TRBJ1-1 TRBV19 TRBD1 many TGTGCCAGTACCACAAGCTCGGGACAGGGGCGCCCGAACACTGAAGCTTTCTTT CASTTSSGQGRPNTEAFF
TRBJ1-2 TRBV9 TRBD1 NA TGTGCCAGCAGGAAAACAGGGGAAGTCTATGGCTACACCTTC CASRKTGEVYGYTF
TRBJ1-1 TRBV12-3/TRBV12-4 NA many TGTGCCAGCAGTTTCACCCCAGGGACCAACACTGAAGCTTTCTTT CASSFTPGTNTEAFF
TRBJ1-1 TRBV2 TRBD1 many TGTGCCAGCAGAAAGACAGGGATGTACACTGAAGCTTTCTTT CASRKTGMYTEAFF
TRBJ1-1 TRBV2 NA many TGTGCCAACTCTCGGGAAGGGGCTGGGACTGAAGCTTTCTTT CANSREGAGTEAFF
TRBJ2-1 TRBV5-1 TRBD2 few TGCGCCAGCAGCCCCAAGACAGGCCACGGGCTAGCGGGATTATACAATGAGCAGTTCTTC CASSPKTGHGLAGLYNEQFF
TRBJ2-2 TRBV24-1 NA NA TGTGCCACCAGTGAAAGCCAGGTTATCACCGGGGAGCTGTTTTTT CATSESQVITGELFF
TRBJ2-7 TRBV2 TRBD2 many TGTGCCAGCAGACGGGGGGATTCCTACGAGCAGTACTTC CASRRGDSYEQYF
TRBJ2-7 TRBV27 NA many TGTGCCAGCAGTAGGGGCAGACTCTACGAGCAGTACTTC CASSRGRLYEQYF
TRBJ2-1 TRBV18 TRBD2 NA TGTGCCAGCTCACCGGTTTCTAGCGGGGACAATGAGCAGTTCTTC CASSPVSSGDNEQFF
TRBJ2-1 TRBV12-3/TRBV12-4 NA many TGTGCCAGCGAAGGGGTCGAAAATGAGCAGTTCTTC CASEGVENEQFF
TRBJ2-1 TRBV3-1 NA many TGTGCCAGCAGCCAACCAAGTGGTAGGGAGCAGTTCTTC CASSQPSGREQFF